The 16 T cell receptor beta chains in this list originate from one sample, sequenced in a study of persistence of HIV-infected CD4 T cells. Their cognate antigens are unknown. Cells were stimulated with CMV-infected fibroblast lysates at about 10 ug/mL. CD40L-negative CD69-negative CD45RO-high memory CD4+ T cells were sorted as populations depleted of antigen-responding cells. Sequencing used immunoSEQ version 4 in survey mode. Data came from immunoSEQ multiplex PCR; TCRdb stores just in-frame clones and leaves some out. The sample records around 28,000 clones, around 82% being singletons. The material sequenced was CD4+ T cells sorted from PBMCs after roughly 20-hour stimulation, taken from a patient who received antiretroviral therapy. The receptors shown here come from an adult woman with HIV who was CMV-seropositive.

This chain links TRBV30 with TRBJ1-4, with D possibly TRBD1 on 5 matching bases. V was pared by 3 bases and J by 7 bases, with 15 bases between. The CDR3 loop spans 14 amino acids. The V gene's germline CDR1 is GTSNPN and CDR2 SVGIG (reference sequence). The CDR3 DNA follows: TGTGCCTGGAGCGTGGGGGGTGGTCTTGAAAAACTGTTTTTT. This encodes CAWSVGGGLEKLFF.

The chain recombines TRBV9 with TRBJ2-2, with D possibly matching TRBD2 (6 bases). Per the germline V gene, CDR1 is SGDLS and CDR2 is YYNGEE. V was trimmed by 0 bases and J by 9 bases, leaving 9 bases between them. The CDR3 spans 13 residues. The CDR3 DNA follows: TGTGCCAGCAGCGTAGAGGAGGGCCGGGAGCTGTTTTTT. Protein sequence: CASSVEEGRELFF.

This sequence joins TRBV11-3 and TRBJ1-1, with no clear D. Trimming took 5 bases from V and 6 from J, leaving 10 bases between them. The CDR3 is 12 amino acids. CDR1 SGHNT and CDR2 YENEEA come from the germline V gene. CDR3 region: CASSQGGAEAFF. Here the CDR3 DNA reads TGTGCCAGCAGCCAAGGCGGAGCTGAAGCTTTCTTT.

This chain links TRBV21-1 with TRBJ1-1; the DNA was not used to check the table's D call, TRBD1. TRBV21-1 is a listed pseudogene. The CDR3 extends over 13 amino acids. The CDR3 coding sequence is TGTGCCAGCAGCCGGGGGCGGGACAGGGAAGCTTTCTTT. This encodes CASSRGRDREAFF.

This clone showed up just a few times. The CDR3 sequence is CASSVLAGDTDTQYF. CDR3 sequence (DNA): TGTGCCAGTAGTGTCCTAGCGGGGGACACAGATACGCAGTATTTT. The chain uses TRBV19 and TRBJ2-3; 10 nucleotides line up with TRBD2. Trimming removed 5 bases from V and 2 bases from J; junction bases left unmatched: 4. There are 15 residues in the CDR3. Germline V lookup: CDR1 LNHDA, CDR2 SQIVND (reference sequence).

The chain couples TRBV6-2 or TRBV6-3 to TRBJ2-7; TRBD2 matches 9 bases. V shed 4 bases, J shed 0 bases, and the junction held 4 bases outside the gene matches. The CDR3 totals 15 residues. Per germline, CDR1 MNHEY and CDR2 SVGEGT. CDR3 in amino acids: CASSSSGVFSYEQYF. In DNA form, the CDR3 reads TGTGCCAGCAGTTCTAGCGGGGTATTCTCCTACGAGCAGTACTTC.

V and J are TRBV6-5 and TRBJ1-1, with D uncertain. This CDR3 is 15 amino acids long. Germline CDR1 reads MNHEY; CDR2 reads SVGAGI. V was clipped by 7 bases and J by 5 bases, with 20 bases between them. CDR3 nucleotides: TGTGCCAGCATCTTATCCCCTATACTAGCAACTGAAGCTTTCTTT. The encoded protein is CASILSPILATEAFF.

The gene calls are TRBV24-1 and TRBJ1-4, with D perhaps matching TRBD1 (6 bases). With 5 bases removed from V and 2 bases from J, the gap between germline ends came to 14 bases. Germline V CDR1 and CDR2: KGHDR, SFDVKD. The CDR3 consists of 16 residues. CDR3: CATSVPRQVTNEKLFF. CDR3 nucleotides: TGTGCCACCAGTGTTCCTAGACAGGTGACTAATGAAAAACTGTTTTTT.

This clone has just one count. V gene TRBV30 combines with J gene TRBJ1-2, with a weak D call TRBD1 (6 bases). CDR1 and CDR2 (germline): GTSNPN, SVGIG (reference sequence). The CDR3 runs to 13 residues. The V end was cut by 1 base, the J end by 1 base, with 7 bases between. The DNA for the CDR3 is TGTGCCTGGAGTGCCAGGGGTAACTATGGCTACACCTTC. Translation gives CAWSARGNYGYTF.

The CDR3 DNA follows: TGTGCCAGCAGTTACTCGAGGATCACTGAAGCTTTCTTT. Protein product: CASSYSRITEAFF. This chain joins TRBV6-5 and TRBJ1-1, with unresolved D. The germline CDR1 and CDR2 sequences are MNHEY and SVGAGI. V dropped 0 bases and J dropped 4 bases, with 6 bases sitting between them. The CDR3 sequence is 13 residues long.

The genes are TRBV2 and TRBJ2-4; TRBD1 aligns across 10 bases. Germline V lookup: CDR1 SNHLY, CDR2 FYNNEI. J gave up 9 bases and V 6 bases, and 8 bases lay outside the gene matches. This CDR3 comprises 14 residues. CDR3 protein: CASRKGQGLTIQYF. The CDR3 region has the DNA TGTGCCAGCAGAAAGGGACAGGGGCTAACCATTCAGTACTTC.

By share, this clone counts as medium-sized (0.01 to 0.1%). The rearrangement joins TRBV30 to TRBJ1-1; possible D gene TRBD1, 5 bases. CDR1 GTSNPN and CDR2 SVGIG come from the germline V gene (reference sequence). Trimming took off 4 bases at V and 1 base at J, with 13 bases between the two ends. This CDR3 is built from 14 residues. CDR3 sequence reads: CAWKGLPPNTEAFF. The CDR3, as DNA: TGTGCCTGGAAGGGGCTACCTCCGAACACTGAAGCTTTCTTT.

In this sample, this clone turned up a few times. The chain couples TRBV5-1 to TRBJ1-2; TRBD1 might be the D (6 bases). Looked up from germline, CDR1 is SGHRS and CDR2 is YFSETQ. CDR3 length: 13 residues. Trimming pared 1 base from V and 3 bases from J, leaving 7 bases between. The CDR3 DNA reads TGCGCCAGCAGCTTGCCAGGGGACTATGGCTACACCTTC. Its protein is CASSLPGDYGYTF.

The rearrangement uses TRBV7-9 and TRBJ2-7; D is uncertain. Germline lookup yields CDR1 SEHNR and CDR2 FQNEAQ (reference sequence). Between the trimmed V and J ends, which lost 1 base and 3 bases, there was a span of 10 bases. The CDR3 sequence is 14 residues long. The CDR3 coding sequence is TGTGCCAGCAGCTTAGGAGGACGATACTACGAGCAGTACGTC. Its translation is CASSLGGRYYEQYV.

This clone occurred a few times. The V gene is TRBV10-2, the J gene TRBJ1-2; TRBD1 is a possible D gene (6 bases). The CDR3 has 14 amino acids. Per the germline V gene, CDR1 is WSHSY and CDR2 is SAAADI. The V gene lost 8 bases and the J gene lost 11 bases, with 24 bases spanning the gap. The CDR3 nucleotides are TGCGCCAGCTCGACGTCCCGGGACATGATTGGGTACACCTTC. Translating gives CASSTSRDMIGYTF.

The chain uses TRBV13 and TRBJ1-5; maybe TRBD1 (5 bases). The germline V and J ends were trimmed by 3 bases and 2 bases, with 8 bases remaining between them. CDR3 length: 14 residues. Germline V gene lookup returns CDR1 PRHDT and CDR2 FYEKMQ (reference sequence). CDR3 loop: CASSLAGGNQPQHF. DNA of the CDR3: TGTGCCAGCAGCTTGGCGGGGGGCAATCAGCCCCAGCATTTT.